Shown below are 6 T cell receptor beta chains from a single sample sequenced in a study of cytomegalovirus exposure and HLA in healthy donors. Vbeta (60) and Jbeta (13) primers were used in the PCR. TCRdb's copy holds only in-frame clones and misses some; the assay was immunoSEQ multiplex PCR. The sample has 280,000 or so clones, around nine tenths seen once. The sequenced sample was PBMCs. These receptor sequences come from a woman aged 18-29 years in good health and CMV-seronegative.

This clone was detected only once. The V call is TRBV5-1, the J call TRBJ2-7; TRBD1 is a possible D gene (6 bases). V lost 3 bases, J lost 3 bases, and 16 bases lay in between. The germline gives CDR1 SGHRS, CDR2 YFSETQ. The CDR3 contains 15 residues. CDR3 DNA sequence: TGCGCCAGCAGCTCCTCCGGGACACCCTTCTACGAGCAGTACTTC. This encodes CASSSSGTPFYEQYF.

The rearrangement uses TRBV11-3 and TRBJ2-5; TRBD1 might be the D (7 bases). The CDR3 length is 15 residues. Germline assignment: CDR1 SGHNT and CDR2 YENEEA. V was trimmed by 5 bases and J by 4 bases, leaving 17 bases between them. The CDR3 DNA reads TGTGCCAGCAGCCAGCCCCAGGGGGGCATAGAGACCCAGTACTTC. Translation gives CASSQPQGGIETQYF. Complete variable domain (other parts from reference TRBV11-3 and TRBJ2-5): EAGVVQSPRYKIIEKKQPVAFWCNPISGHNTLYWYLQNLGQGPELLIRYENEEAVDDSQLPKDRFSAERLKGVDSTLKIQPAELGDSAVYLCASSQPQGGIETQYFGPGTRLLVL.

CDR3 coding DNA: TGTGCCACCAGCAGGGACAGGGGACCGAACACTGAAGCTTTCTTT. Its translation is CATSRDRGPNTEAFF. This chain connects TRBV15 to TRBJ1-1, with 9 bases identical to TRBD1. J was trimmed by 1 base and V by 3 bases; bases with no gene match: 3. CDR3 length: 15 residues. Germline V gene lookup returns CDR1 LNHNV and CDR2 YYDKDF (reference sequence).

The chain carries TRBV10-2 and TRBJ1-1; no definite D call. Trimming left V 8 bases short and J 0 bases short, with 4 bases between. Germline V gives CDR1 WSHSY, CDR2 SAAADI. The CDR3 spans 11 residues. The CDR3 DNA is TGCGCCAGCCGTATGAACACTGAAGCTTTCTTT. This gives the protein CASRMNTEAFF.

This chain connects TRBV5-1 to TRBJ1-1; 9 nucleotides match TRBD1. V shed 4 bases and J 6 bases; nucleotides not matched to a gene: 10. In germline, CDR1 is SGHRS, CDR2 YFSETQ. This CDR3 is 15 amino acids long. CDR3 DNA sequence: TGCGCCAGCAGCACCAGGGACAGGGAAGGCGCTGAAGCTTTCTTT. Amino acids: CASSTRDREGAEAFF.

This clone has only a few counts. This chain uses TRBV2 with TRBJ1-5; possibly TRBD1 for D (6 bases). The CDR3 is 15 amino acids. The V end was cut by 6 bases, the J end by 0 bases, with 12 bases between. The germline V gene has CDR1 SNHLY and CDR2 FYNNEI. CDR3 sequence reads: CASSRTADSNQPQHF. The CDR3 nucleotides read TGTGCCAGCAGCCGGACAGCAGATAGCAATCAGCCCCAGCATTTT.